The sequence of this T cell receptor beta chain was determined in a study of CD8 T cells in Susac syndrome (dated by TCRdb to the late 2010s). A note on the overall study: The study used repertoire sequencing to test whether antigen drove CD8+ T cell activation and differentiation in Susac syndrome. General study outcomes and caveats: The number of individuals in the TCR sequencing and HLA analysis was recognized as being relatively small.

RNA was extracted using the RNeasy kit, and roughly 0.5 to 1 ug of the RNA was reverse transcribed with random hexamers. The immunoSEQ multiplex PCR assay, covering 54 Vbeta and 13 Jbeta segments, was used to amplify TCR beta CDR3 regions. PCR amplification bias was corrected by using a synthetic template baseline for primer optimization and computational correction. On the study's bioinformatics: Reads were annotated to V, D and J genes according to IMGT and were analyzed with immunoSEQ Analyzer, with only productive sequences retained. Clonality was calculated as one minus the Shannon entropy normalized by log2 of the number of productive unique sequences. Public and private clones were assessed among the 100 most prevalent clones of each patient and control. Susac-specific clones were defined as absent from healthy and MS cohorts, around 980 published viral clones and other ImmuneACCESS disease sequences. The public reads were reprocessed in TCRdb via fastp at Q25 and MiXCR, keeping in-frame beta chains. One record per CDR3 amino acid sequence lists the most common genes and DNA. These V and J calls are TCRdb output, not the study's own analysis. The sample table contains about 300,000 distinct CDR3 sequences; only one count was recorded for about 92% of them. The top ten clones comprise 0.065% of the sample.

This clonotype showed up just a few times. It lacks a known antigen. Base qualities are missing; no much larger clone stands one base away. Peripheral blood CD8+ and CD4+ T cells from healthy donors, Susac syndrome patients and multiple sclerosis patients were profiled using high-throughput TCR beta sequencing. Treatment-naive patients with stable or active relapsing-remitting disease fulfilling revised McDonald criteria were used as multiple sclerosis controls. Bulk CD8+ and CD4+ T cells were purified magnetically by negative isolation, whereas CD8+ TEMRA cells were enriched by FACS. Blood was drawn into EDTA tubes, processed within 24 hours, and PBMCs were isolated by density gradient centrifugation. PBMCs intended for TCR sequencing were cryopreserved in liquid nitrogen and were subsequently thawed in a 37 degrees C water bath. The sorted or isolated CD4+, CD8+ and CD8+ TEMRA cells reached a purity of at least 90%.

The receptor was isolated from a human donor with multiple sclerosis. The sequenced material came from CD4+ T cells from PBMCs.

The CDR3: CASSFSGTGYGYTF. The DNA is as follows: TGTGCCAGCAGTTTCAGCGGTACCGGCTATGGCTACACCTTC. The receptor chain draws on TRBV12-3 or TRBV12-4 and TRBJ1-2; the D gene is unclear. The CDR3 numbers 14 residues from cysteine through phenylalanine. The entry retains the CDR3 DNA only, 42 bases that are in frame from base 1. At the junction V is shortened by 3 bases and J by 4 bases, with 12 bases in between.